This record looks at one T cell receptor beta chain sequence and its context. These data are taken from a study of blood T cell repertoires in COVID-19. About the study: The study drew acute and convalescent COVID-19 samples from the United States, Italy and Spain. The analysed material was cDNA or gDNA that came from T cells, B-cell-depleted T cells, or PBMCs.

Per the original methods: Reference gene primer amplification gave nucleated cell count estimates. Sequencing was performed with immunoSEQ multiplex PCR; in TCRdb, only in-frame clones are kept and a portion is missing. The V and J calls and clone size come from that table; D and trimming were worked out from the DNA. The sample shows roughly 50,000 clones, approximately 84% of them seen only once. Sequenced input: peripheral blood. The clonotype comes from a man aged 65 to 79 with acute or convalescent COVID-19.

CDR3 region: CASSLNPVREGTEAFF. Written as DNA, the CDR3 is TGTGCCAGCAGCTTAAACCCGGTTAGGGAGGGCACTGAAGCTTTCTTT. The V and J genes are TRBV9 and TRBJ1-1, with D unclear. In germline, CDR1 is SGDLS, CDR2 YYNGEE. The CDR3 runs to 16 residues. Between the trimmed V and J ends, which lost 4 bases and 4 bases, there was a span of 20 bases.